Sequencing of this T cell receptor (beta chain) was carried out in a study of T cell responses to AZD1222 COVID-19 vaccine. Study-wide results and limits: In the spike-specific TCR repertoire, nearly half reportedly target unmutated variant regions. The study found vaccine-associated CD4 TCRs spanning spike, dominant at 160-218 and 743-854.

Profiled with immunoSEQ multiplex PCR; TCRdb holds only in-frame clones, not every one. The sample yields approximately 74,000 clones, 86% seen once. CDR3 length equals 14 residues. V lost 0 bases, J lost 3 bases, and 11 bases lay in between. Per germline, CDR1 GTSNPN and CDR2 SVGIG (reference sequence). Only one count was recorded for this clone. Its specificity is not known. The material was peripheral blood, obtained on day 0 of AZD1222 vaccination. The chain is built from TRBV30 and TRBJ2-5; D tentatively fits TRBD1 or TRBD2 (6 bases each). The TCR comes from an adult in good health. This chain's CDR3 is CAWSVRGLEETQYF. The CDR3, as DNA: TGTGCCTGGAGTGTTCGGGGGCTCGAAGAGACCCAGTACTTC.